The 14 T cell receptor beta chains below were found in one sample sequenced in a study of OX40 agonist ivuxolimab in advanced cancers. Data came from immunoSEQ multiplex PCR; TCRdb stores just in-frame clones and leaves some out. There are around 57,000 clones in the sample; 75% to 90% occur only once, and approximately 1.1% lies in the top ten. Sequences were derived from CD4+ or CD8+ T cells sorted from blood, sampled in a trial of the OX40 agonist ivuxolimab. These receptors were obtained from an adult with an advanced solid tumor such as melanoma, head and neck, liver or kidney cancer.

The chain combines TRBV7-3 with TRBJ2-1, with 7 bases fitting TRBD2. Germline CDR1 and CDR2: SGHTA and FQGTGA. The CDR3 totals 16 residues. The ends lost 3 bases at V and 7 bases at J; junction bases unmatched: 12. CDR3 in DNA: TGTGCCAGCAGCTTGAGGCGGGAGTACGGTGATAATGAGCAGTTCTTC. It specifies CASSLRREYGDNEQFF.

This chain joins TRBV5-4 and TRBJ2-5, with 7 bases aligning to TRBD1. Germline V lookup: CDR1 SGHNT, CDR2 YYREEE (reference sequence). The CDR3 runs to 14 residues. The V and J ends lost 4 bases and 2 bases, in that order; junction bases with no gene match: 5. The CDR3 nucleotides are TGTGCCAGCAGCGGGACAGCTAGGCAAGAGACCCAGTACTTC. It encodes CASSGTARQETQYF. Full variable domain (outside the CDR3, taken from reference TRBV5-4 and TRBJ2-5): ETGVTQSPTHLIKTRGQQVTLRCSSQSGHNTVSWYQQALGQGPQFIFQYYREEENGRGNFPPRFSGLQFPNYSSELNVNALELDDSALYLCASSGTARQETQYFGPGTRLLVL.

The genes are TRBV27 and TRBJ1-1; TRBD1 might be the D (5 bases). Trimming took off 5 bases at V and 3 bases at J, with 16 bases between the two ends. This CDR3 spans 15 amino acids. Germline values: CDR1 MNHEY, CDR2 SMNVEV (reference sequence). The CDR3 DNA follows: TGTGCCAGCAGTCCCCAGTGGGGGGTTCACACTGAAGCTTTCTTT. Amino acid sequence: CASSPQWGVHTEAFF.

This chain uses TRBV5-1 with TRBJ2-7; weak D call: TRBD1 (6 bases). The V gene lost 5 bases and the J gene lost 2 bases, with 14 bases spanning the gap. The CDR3 contains 14 residues. CDR1 and CDR2 (germline): SGHRS, YFSETQ. The CDR3 DNA reads as TGCGCCAGCAGATTAGGGGGAAACACCTACGAGCAGTACTTC. Protein sequence: CASRLGGNTYEQYF.

The sample holds one count of this clone. The genes are TRBV19 and TRBJ2-2; D is possibly TRBD1 (7 bases). Trimming stripped 1 base from V and 4 bases from J, with 10 bases between. The CDR3 is 15 amino acids. Germline CDR1 LNHDA, CDR2 SQIVND (reference sequence). CDR3 in amino acids: CASSIGQGGTGELFF. The CDR3 DNA is TGTGCCAGTAGTATAGGGCAGGGGGGCACCGGGGAGCTGTTTTTT. The full variable domain, its missing parts supplied by reference TRBV19 and TRBJ2-2, is DGGITQSPKYLFRKEGQNVTLSCEQNLNHDAMYWYRQDPGQGLRLIYYSQIVNDFQKGDIAEGYSVSREKKESFPLTVTSAQKNPTAFYLCASSIGQGGTGELFFGEGSRLTVL.

This chain joins TRBV9 and TRBJ1-1; no clear D. Per the germline V gene, CDR1 is SGDLS and CDR2 is YYNGEE. The germline V and J ends were trimmed by 4 bases and 3 bases, with 10 bases remaining between them. The CDR3 covers 13 residues. The CDR3 DNA reads TGTGCCAGCAGCCTCAGCGATTACACTGAAGCTTTCTTT. Translation gives CASSLSDYTEAFF.

The chain carries TRBV7-9 and TRBJ2-7; D not certain. The CDR3 totals 12 residues. V was cut by 4 bases and J by 2 bases, with 6 bases left in between. The V gene's germline CDR1 is SEHNR and CDR2 FQNEAQ (reference sequence). The CDR3 loop is CASSSTPYEQYF. In nucleotides, the CDR3 is TGTGCCAGCAGCTCCACCCCCTACGAGCAGTACTTC.

The chain recombines TRBV28 with TRBJ1-4, with D perhaps matching TRBD1 (5 bases). V gave up 2 bases and J gave up 6 bases, with 19 bases separating them. Germline loops: CDR1 MDHEN, CDR2 SYDVKM. This CDR3 spans 17 amino acids. CDR3 DNA sequence: TGTGCCAGCAGTTTACCCGCGATGGCAGGGCGCGATGAAAAACTGTTTTTT. Its translation: CASSLPAMAGRDEKLFF.

The rearrangement links TRBV4-1 to TRBJ2-7, with 8 bases aligning to TRBD1. With 0 bases clipped from V and 3 bases from J, the junction kept 4 bases outside the gene matches. Germline V gene sequence: CDR1 MGHRA, CDR2 YSYEKL. This CDR3 comprises 15 residues. CDR3 bases: TGCGCCAGCAGCCAAGATCGGGACAGGTTCTACGAGCAGTACTTC. Translating gives CASSQDRDRFYEQYF.

The chain joins TRBV7-8 to TRBJ2-1; 7 nucleotides match TRBD2. CDR3 length: 16 amino acids. Germline CDR1 is SGHVS and CDR2 is FQNEAQ. Losses at the gene ends were 1 base for V and 6 bases for J; bases not matched to a gene: 9. The CDR3 loop is CASSLGFGRARNEQFF. DNA of the CDR3: TGTGCCAGCAGCTTAGGTTTTGGGAGGGCCCGCAATGAGCAGTTCTTC.

V is TRBV5-1 and J is TRBJ2-2, with a weak D call TRBD2 (7 bases). This CDR3 comprises 14 residues. V dropped 6 bases and J dropped 4 bases, with 13 bases sitting between them. The germline CDR1 and CDR2 sequences are SGHRS and YFSETQ. CDR3 DNA: TGCGCCAGCACCCGGGGGGCTCCCACCGGGGAGCTGTTTTTT. It is translated as CASTRGAPTGELFF. Full variable domain (missing parts from reference TRBV5-1 and TRBJ2-2): KAGVTQTPRYLIKTRGQQVTLSCSPISGHRSVSWYQQTPGQGLQFLFEYFSETQRNKGNFPGRFSGRQFSNSRSEMNVSTLELGDSALYLCASTRGAPTGELFFGEGSRLTVL.

The chain links TRBV11-2 to TRBJ1-1; 9 nucleotides agree with TRBD1. The CDR3 covers 16 residues. Germline V gives CDR1 SGHAT, CDR2 FQNNGV. J gave up 4 bases and V 5 bases, and 11 bases lay outside the gene matches. Here the CDR3 DNA reads TGTGCCAGCAGCGCCCGGGACAGGGAGTTCGTCACTGAAGCTTTCTTT. It yields the protein CASSARDREFVTEAFF.

The genes are TRBV6-5 and TRBJ1-2, with TRBD1 as a possible D gene (5 bases). This CDR3 has 15 amino acids. Germline V gene data show CDR1 as MNHEY and CDR2 as SVGAGI. The V gene lost 2 bases and the J gene lost 8 bases, with 18 bases spanning the gap. Here the CDR3 DNA reads TGTGCCAGCAGTTACGGTGCTGTGGGGGTGGGCGGCTACACCTTC. Its translation: CASSYGAVGVGGYTF.

As DNA, the CDR3 is TGTGCCAGCAGCCTACAGCGTAACTATGGCTACACCTTC. The encoded protein is CASSLQRNYGYTF. The gene calls are TRBV27 and TRBJ1-2; no definite D call. CDR1 is MNHEY, CDR2 SMNVEV, per germline (reference sequence). This CDR3 region has 13 residues. The germline V and J ends were trimmed by 6 bases and 1 base, with 9 bases remaining between them.